This TCR beta chain derives from a study of T cell responses to AZD1222 COVID-19 vaccine. With 2 bases removed from V and 6 bases from J, the gap between germline ends came to 10 bases. CDR1 and CDR2 (germline): SGHNT, YYREEE (reference sequence). The CDR3 loop spans 13 amino acids. TCRdb keeps only in-frame clones here, not all; method: immunoSEQ multiplex PCR. Here the sample spans some 150,000 clones, approximately 91% being singletons. The study, taken as a whole, reports: Repertoires were obtained only post-peak T cell response. Among AZD1222 vaccinees, only six were seropositive at baseline. Elevations in Spike-specific TCR breadth and depth followed administration of two AZD1222 doses.

This clone was counted a few times. Antigen specificity is unknown. The study pooled second doses at about 4 or about 12 weeks. This clonotype was sampled from an adult who received the AZD1222 COVID-19 vaccine. The source was peripheral blood, collected 28 days after the second AZD1222 dose. The chain uses TRBV5-4 and TRBJ2-3; TRBD1 might be the D (5 bases). DNA for the CDR3: TGTGCCAGCAGCTTCCAGGGTACGGATACGCAGTATTTT. It specifies CASSFQGTDTQYF.